Listed here is a single T cell receptor beta chain. Its antigen is currently not known. Base qualities are not provided; no much larger clone lies one nucleotide away. Samples from volunteer blood donors who had recovered from COVID-19 were contributed by a second Seattle source. Whole blood was collected in K2EDTA tubes by collaborating institutions according to the institutions' own protocols. For TCRbeta analysis, collaborators shipped samples as frozen whole blood, isolated PBMCs, or DNA extracted from either of those sample types. The immunoSEQ Assay, a bias-controlled multiplex PCR, was used to amplify TCRbeta CDR3 regions from genomic DNA. The paper's data handling went like this. Within the assay, amplification of reference gene primers was used to estimate how many nucleated cells each sample contained. Sequence reads were collapsed and filtered to measure the absolute abundance of every unique TCRbeta CDR3 rearrangement. For each sample, productive Simpson clonality was calculated as the square root of Simpson's diversity index over productive rearrangements. TCRdb stores this immuneACCESS table with in-frame sequences only. Part of the clones is absent; in the studies checked, under half of the shortfall reflects unresolved V genes, and no reason is known for the rest. The V and J calls and clone size were taken over from that table, and D and trimming were inferred from the DNA. The sample data list about 210,000 clones, and more than 75% of these were observed just once. Together, the top ten hold 6.2% of the sample.

The sample is drawn from a study of blood T cell repertoires in COVID-19 (dated by TCRdb to about 2020). Regarding the research as a whole: Samples from collaborators originated in the United States, Italy and Spain and spanned both the acute and convalescent phases of COVID-19. The prospective study material was composed of cDNA or gDNA derived from T cells, B-cell-depleted T cells, or PBMCs. Subjects who had been exposed to COVID-19, were actively infected with it, or had recovered from it provided the deeply sampled blood TCRbeta repertoires that made up the dataset. The repertoires were released in a freely available public database intended as a resource for research on the immune response to SARS-CoV-2. The samples were drawn from two sources: the first 160 participants of the ongoing ImmuneRACE study, and 1,254 subjects contributed by 6 global collaborators. The sample metadata nearly always contained a de-identified subject ID, COVID-19 status, age in years and sex. Where available, HLA class I and class II types were taken from metadata supplied by the sample provider and were not determined by assay-based typing. Broader findings and caveats from the paper: How much clinical and demographic metadata was included differed by source and by participant, and the metadata was provided uncurated.

The sequenced sample was peripheral blood. The sequence derives from a man in his 60s who had recovered from COVID-19.

The CDR3 protein is CASITRAHGGNTEAFF. The nucleotides read TGTGCCAGTATTACTAGGGCCCACGGTGGGAACACTGAAGCTTTCTTT. This chain joins TRBV19 to TRBJ1-1; the D gene identity is not certain. V is pared back by 7 bases and J by 1 base, with 19 bases lying between the germline termini. Sequences LNHDA (CDR1) and SQIVND (CDR2) are obtained from the germline V gene (reference sequence). The CDR3 runs 16 amino acids, cysteine and phenylalanine included. Only the CDR3 part of the read is kept: 48 bases, read in frame from the first base.